The clone carrying this T cell receptor beta chain was observed many times. Time point reported: pre-sensitization, week 0. Treatment defined: therapeutic diphenylcyclopropenone sensitization with weekly scalp DPC. TCRdb itself ran the RACE reads through MiXCR, one entry per CDR3 protein. Found here are around 95,000 distinct CDR3 sequences, about a tenth of them singletons; the top ten hold under 3.5%. The source of the sample is a study of human T cells and chemical hapten exposure. Trimming took 0 bases from V and 2 from J, leaving 11 bases between them. There are 15 residues in the CDR3. CDR1 is SGHAT and CDR2 is FQNNGV in the germline V gene.

The clonotype originates from a woman aged 55-75 years with alopecia areata. Some clones in this sample may be carry-over from other donors' samples. This specimen consisted of whole blood, obtained in connection with sensitization to the hapten diphenylcyclopropenone (DPC). The V call is TRBV11-2, the J call TRBJ2-7, with D uncertain. The CDR3 reads CASSLEPGDPYEQYF. The CDR3 DNA sequence: TGTGCCAGCAGCTTAGAGCCTGGGGATCCCTACGAGCAGTACTTC.